A single sample is the source of the 21 T cell receptor beta chains below, sequenced in a study of blood T cell repertoires in COVID-19. Some clones are missing from TCRdb's copy, which holds only in-frame ones; the method was immunoSEQ multiplex PCR. The sample comprises approximately 90,000 clones, roughly 84% of which are singletons, and 9.5% to 15% rests with the top ten. Sequencing was done on a sample of peripheral blood. The receptor set was obtained from a human donor in a cohort sampled during active COVID-19.

The J gene is TRBJ2-1, the V gene TRBV6-5, with D possibly TRBD1 on 6 matching bases. From germline, CDR1 is MNHEY and CDR2 SVGAGI. There are 16 residues in the CDR3. V was trimmed by 0 bases and J by 7 bases, leaving 16 bases between them. The CDR3 region has the DNA TGTGCCAGCAGTTACTCATTTGGCAGGGGTTCGAATGAGCAGTTCTTC. This codes for CASSYSFGRGSNEQFF.

The chain employs TRBV4-2 and TRBJ2-1; 8 bases match TRBD2. Germline-derived CDR1 and CDR2 are LGHNA and YNFKEQ. V lost 5 bases to trimming and J lost 10 bases; unmatched junction nucleotides: 13. The CDR3 runs to 15 residues. The CDR3 DNA reads TGTGCCAGCAGCAGGGCTAGCGGGTCCTCTGAGGAGCAGTTCTTC. Amino acids: CASSRASGSSEEQFF.

V usage is TRBV19 and J usage is TRBJ2-7; the D gene is possibly TRBD1 (6 bases). This CDR3 has 16 amino acids. The germline CDR1 and CDR2 sequences are LNHDA and SQIVND (reference sequence). Deletions cut 5 bases from V and 3 bases from J, with 20 bases between. The CDR3, as DNA: TGTGCCAGTAGTCCATGGGACAAGGAATGGGGCTACGAGCAGTACTTC. Amino acid sequence: CASSPWDKEWGYEQYF.

The chain combines TRBV23-1 with TRBJ2-3; the D is unclear. TRBV23-1 belongs to the ORF category, with a function that is uncertain. V lost 11 bases and J lost 0, with 24 bases in between. This CDR3 is built from 17 residues. CDR3 coding DNA: TGCGCCCGAACCTTCATGGCCGGAGAACTAAGCACAGATACGCAGTATTTT. It codes for CARTFMAGELSTDTQYF.

The chain recombines TRBV5-1 with TRBJ1-2, with 10 bases that match TRBD1. Germline values: CDR1 SGHRS, CDR2 YFSETQ. The CDR3 is 15 amino acids. After removal of 1 base from V and 8 bases from J, the junction contained 8 bases not matched to a gene. The CDR3, as DNA: TGCGCCAGCAGCTTGAGGGGACAGGGGCAAGGGGGCTACACCTTC. It yields the protein CASSLRGQGQGGYTF.

The CDR3 sequence is CASSWTGGPHEQFF. CDR3 DNA: TGTGCCAGCAGCTGGACTGGAGGGCCGCATGAGCAGTTCTTC. V usage is TRBV7-9 and J usage is TRBJ2-1; TRBD2 is a possible D gene (6 bases). The CDR3 is made up of 14 amino acids. CDR1 is SEHNR, CDR2 FQNEAQ, per germline (reference sequence). V lost 4 bases to trimming and J lost 8 bases, with 15 bases between them.

The CDR3 nucleotides are TGTGCCAGCAGTCTAGGGACTTCTCGCTCCGAGCAGTACTTC. Translation gives CASSLGTSRSEQYF. V gene TRBV28 combines with J gene TRBJ2-7; possible D gene TRBD2, 6 bases. Between the trimmed V and J ends, which lost 5 bases and 6 bases, there was a span of 17 bases. The V gene's germline CDR1 is MDHEN and CDR2 SYDVKM. The CDR3 is made up of 14 amino acids.

The rearrangement joins TRBV6-5 to TRBJ2-1, with D uncertain. V lost 6 bases to trimming and J lost 1 base, with 10 bases between them. Per the germline V gene, CDR1 is MNHEY and CDR2 is SVGAGI. The CDR3 extends over 14 amino acids. The DNA of the CDR3 is TGTGCCAGCAGCGCCTCGACTTCCTACAATGAGCAGTTCTTC. Translation gives CASSASTSYNEQFF.

The chain joins TRBV18 to TRBJ2-3, with 9 positions matching TRBD1. V trimming: 2 bases; J trimming: 5 bases; junction bases outside the gene matches: 5. The CDR3 covers 15 residues. The germline V gene has CDR1 KGHSH and CDR2 LQKENI. CDR3: CASSPGTGLRDTQYF. Written as DNA, the CDR3 is TGTGCCAGCTCACCAGGGACAGGGCTGAGAGATACGCAGTATTTT.

This clone was seen only a few times. This chain joins TRBV7-2 and TRBJ2-3, with TRBD2 matching 14 bases. Germline CDR1 SGHTA, CDR2 FQGNSA. The CDR3 extends over 18 amino acids. With 4 bases clipped from V and 7 bases from J, the junction kept 13 bases outside the gene matches. CDR3 protein: CASSSYGPGLAGAYTQYF. The CDR3 DNA reads as TGTGCCAGCAGCTCTTATGGGCCGGGACTAGCGGGGGCCTATACGCAGTATTTT.

CDR3 loop: CASSLPTSGQETQYF. CDR3 DNA sequence: TGTGCCAGCAGCCTACCTACTAGCGGTCAAGAGACCCAGTACTTC. The chain uses TRBV28 and TRBJ2-5, with 8 bases identical to TRBD2. The CDR3 has 15 residues. The germline gives CDR1 MDHEN, CDR2 SYDVKM. Unmatched junction bases numbered 8, after V lost 6 bases and J lost 2 bases.

The J gene is TRBJ2-1, the V gene TRBV27; TRBD2 might be the D (5 bases). V was trimmed by 6 bases and J by 3 bases, leaving 9 bases between them. The CDR3 consists of 13 residues. Germline V CDR1 and CDR2: MNHEY, SMNVEV (reference sequence). CDR3 DNA: TGTGCCAGCAGATCCGGGAACTACAATGAGCAGTTCTTC. Encoded protein: CASRSGNYNEQFF.

The gene calls are TRBV30 and TRBJ2-1, with D possibly TRBD2 on 7 matching bases. In germline, CDR1 is GTSNPN, CDR2 SVGIG (reference sequence). Trimming took off 2 bases at V and 7 bases at J, with 18 bases between the two ends. The CDR3 is made up of 15 amino acids. The CDR3 nucleotides read TGTGCCTGGAGTCCTTTGGCGGGGGCCATTAATGAGCAGTTCTTC. This translates into CAWSPLAGAINEQFF.

This clone was seen once. The J gene is TRBJ1-3, the V gene TRBV3-1 (or the pseudogene TRBV3-2); no clear D. Trimming left V 1 base short and J 0 bases short, with 13 bases between. CDR1 LGHDT and CDR2 YNNKEL come from the germline V gene (reference sequence). There are 17 residues in the CDR3. CDR3: CASSQVLVGYSGNTIYF. The CDR3 DNA reads as TGTGCCAGCAGCCAAGTTCTGGTGGGCTACTCTGGAAACACCATATATTTT.

The chain recombines TRBV4-2 with TRBJ1-2, with 9 bases matching TRBD1. This CDR3 has 16 residues. V gave up 3 bases and J gave up 1 base; unmatched junction bases: 6. Germline V gene sequence: CDR1 LGHNA, CDR2 YNFKEQ. CDR3 sequence (DNA): TGTGCCAGCAGCCATCCGGACAGGGGATATAACTATGGCTACACCTTC. This codes for CASSHPDRGYNYGYTF.

The chain employs TRBV14 and TRBJ2-3; TRBD2 agrees at 8 bases. The germline gives CDR1 SGHDN, CDR2 FVKESK. This CDR3 spans 20 amino acids. V lost 4 bases to trimming and J lost 0 bases; unmatched junction nucleotides: 18. The CDR3 region has the DNA TGTGCCAGCAGCCCCTTTGAAGCGGGGGCCCCCGGGGCTAGCACAGATACGCAGTATTTT. Amino acid sequence: CASSPFEAGAPGASTDTQYF.

The chain links TRBV19 to TRBJ2-3; D is ambiguous. CDR3 length: 14 residues. CDR1 and CDR2 from the germline V gene are LNHDA and SQIVND (reference sequence). The V gene lost 7 bases and the J gene lost 0 bases, with 11 bases spanning the gap. DNA for the CDR3: TGTGCCAGTATGATGCGCCCAAGCACAGATACGCAGTATTTT. Translation: CASMMRPSTDTQYF.

The chain couples TRBV10-3 to TRBJ1-6; TRBD1 agrees at 9 bases. V lost 7 bases and J lost 5; bases outside the gene matches: 9. Germline lookup yields CDR1 ENHRY and CDR2 SYGVKD. The CDR3 is 16 residues long. In DNA form, the CDR3 reads TGTGCCATCAAGCCCGGACAGGGGACCGATAATTCACCCCTCCACTTT. This codes for CAIKPGQGTDNSPLHF.

The chain uses TRBV10-3 and TRBJ2-7, with 7 bases lining up with TRBD2. CDR1 is ENHRY, CDR2 SYGVKD, per germline. V shed 6 bases and J 5 bases; nucleotides not matched to a gene: 7. CDR3 length: 13 residues. The CDR3 region is CAIRAPGGNEQYF. CDR3 nucleotide sequence: TGTGCCATCAGGGCCCCGGGGGGAAACGAGCAGTACTTC.

The chain couples TRBV5-4 to TRBJ1-4; D might be TRBD1 (6 bases). The V gene's germline CDR1 is SGHNT and CDR2 YYREEE (reference sequence). Deletions cut 4 bases from V and 8 bases from J, with 15 bases between. The CDR3 contains 14 residues. The CDR3 sequence is CASSPDRFGEKLFF. In DNA form, the CDR3 reads TGTGCCAGCAGCCCCGACAGGTTTGGAGAAAAACTGTTTTTT.

The V and J genes are TRBV9 and TRBJ2-3, with D possibly matching TRBD1 (6 bases). The germline V gene has CDR1 SGDLS and CDR2 YYNGEE. V was trimmed by 3 bases and J by 2 bases, leaving 13 bases between them. The CDR3 is 15 residues long. In DNA, the CDR3 is TGTGCCAGCAGCGCTCAGGGGACCCTCACAGATACGCAGTATTTT. It yields the protein CASSAQGTLTDTQYF.